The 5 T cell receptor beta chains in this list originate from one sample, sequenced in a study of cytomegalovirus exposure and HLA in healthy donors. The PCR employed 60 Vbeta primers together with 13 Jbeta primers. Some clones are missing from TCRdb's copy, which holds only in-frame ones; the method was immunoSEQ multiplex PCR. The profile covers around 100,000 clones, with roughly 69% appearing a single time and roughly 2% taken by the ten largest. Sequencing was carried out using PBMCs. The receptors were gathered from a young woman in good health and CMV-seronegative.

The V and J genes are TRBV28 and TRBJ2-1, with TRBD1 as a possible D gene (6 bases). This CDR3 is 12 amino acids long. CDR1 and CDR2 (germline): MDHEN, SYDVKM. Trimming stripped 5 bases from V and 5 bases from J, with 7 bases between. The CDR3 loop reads CASSRTDNEQFF. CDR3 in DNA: TGTGCCAGCAGTCGGACAGACAATGAGCAGTTCTTC.

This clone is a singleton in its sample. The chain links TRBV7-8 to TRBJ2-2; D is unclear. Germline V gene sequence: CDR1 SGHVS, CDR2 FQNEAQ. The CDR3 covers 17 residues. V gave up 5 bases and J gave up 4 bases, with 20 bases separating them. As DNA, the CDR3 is TGTGCCAGCAGCCCGGCCCTTGCAGCGAGACCCACCGGGGAGCTGTTTTTT. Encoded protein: CASSPALAARPTGELFF.

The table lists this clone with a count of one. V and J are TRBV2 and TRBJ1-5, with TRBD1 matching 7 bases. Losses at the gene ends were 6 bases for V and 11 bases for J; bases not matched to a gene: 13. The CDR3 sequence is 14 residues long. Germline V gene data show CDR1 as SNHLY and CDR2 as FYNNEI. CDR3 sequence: CASSDREKDPSQHF. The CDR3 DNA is TGTGCCAGCAGCGACAGGGAGAAGGATCCGTCCCAGCATTTT.

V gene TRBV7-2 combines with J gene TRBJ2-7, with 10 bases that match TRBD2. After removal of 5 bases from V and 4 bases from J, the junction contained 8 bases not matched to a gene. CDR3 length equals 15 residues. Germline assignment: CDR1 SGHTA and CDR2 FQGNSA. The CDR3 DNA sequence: TGTGCCAGCAGCCCGGCCGGGACTAGCGCATACGAGCAGTACTTC. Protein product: CASSPAGTSAYEQYF.

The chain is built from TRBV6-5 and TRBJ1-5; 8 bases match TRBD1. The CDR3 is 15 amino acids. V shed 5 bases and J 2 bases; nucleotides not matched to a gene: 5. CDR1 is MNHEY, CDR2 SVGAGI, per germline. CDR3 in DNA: TGTGCCAGCAGTGGACAGGGTAGGGGCAATCAGCCCCAGCATTTT. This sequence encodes CASSGQGRGNQPQHF.